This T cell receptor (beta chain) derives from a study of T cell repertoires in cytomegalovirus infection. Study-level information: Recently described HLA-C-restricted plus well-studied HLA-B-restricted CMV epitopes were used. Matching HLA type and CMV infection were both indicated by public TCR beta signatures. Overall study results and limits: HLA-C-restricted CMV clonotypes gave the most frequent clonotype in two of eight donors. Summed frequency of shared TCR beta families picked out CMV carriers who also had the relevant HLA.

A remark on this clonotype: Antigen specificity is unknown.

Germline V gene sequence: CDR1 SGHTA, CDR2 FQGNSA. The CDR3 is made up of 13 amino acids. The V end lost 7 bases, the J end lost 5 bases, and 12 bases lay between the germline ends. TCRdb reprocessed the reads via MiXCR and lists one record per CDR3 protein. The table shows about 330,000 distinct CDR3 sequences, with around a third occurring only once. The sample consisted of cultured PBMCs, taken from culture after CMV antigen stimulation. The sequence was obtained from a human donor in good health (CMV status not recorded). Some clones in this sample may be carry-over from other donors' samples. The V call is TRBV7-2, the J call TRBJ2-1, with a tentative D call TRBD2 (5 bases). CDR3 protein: CASTQDLNNEQFF. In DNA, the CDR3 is TGTGCCAGCACCCAGGACTTAAACAATGAGCAGTTCTTC.